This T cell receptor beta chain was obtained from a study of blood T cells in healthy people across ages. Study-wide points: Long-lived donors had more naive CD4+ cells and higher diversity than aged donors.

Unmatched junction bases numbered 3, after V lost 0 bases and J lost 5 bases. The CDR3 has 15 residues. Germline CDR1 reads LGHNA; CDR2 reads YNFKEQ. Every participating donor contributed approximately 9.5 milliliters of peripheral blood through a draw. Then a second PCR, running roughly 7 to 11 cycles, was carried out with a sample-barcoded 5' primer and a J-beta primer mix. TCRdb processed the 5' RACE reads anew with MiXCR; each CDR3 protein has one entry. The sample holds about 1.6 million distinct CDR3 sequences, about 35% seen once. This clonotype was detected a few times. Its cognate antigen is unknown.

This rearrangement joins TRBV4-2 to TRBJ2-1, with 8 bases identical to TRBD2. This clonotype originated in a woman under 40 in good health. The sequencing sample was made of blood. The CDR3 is CASSQDRGGDNEQFF. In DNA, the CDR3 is TGTGCCAGCAGCCAAGACCGGGGGGGTGACAATGAGCAGTTCTTC.